This entry lists 26 T cell receptor beta chains sequenced from one sample in a study of CXCR3-negative and CXCR3-positive naive CD8 T cells. Study-level points and caveats: Comparison of naive cells showed more hydrophobic TRB CDR3s in CXCR3-positive than in CXCR3-negative naive cells.

The libraries of TRB cDNA were constructed through 5' RACE using UMI labels. TCRdb reprocessed the 5' RACE reads; each CDR3 protein has one entry and no DNA is given. The listing records approximately 100,000 distinct CDR3 sequences. No antigen is known for these receptors. Sequencing was performed on naive CXCR3+ CD8+ T cells from blood. Subset here: CD45RO-CCR7+CD27+CD95- naive CD8+ T cells expressing CXCR3 (TNR3+). These receptors originate from a human donor in good health. Some clones in this sample may be carry-over from other donors' samples.

The gene calls are TRBV28 and TRBJ2-7; absent DNA, TCRdb's TRBD1 call cannot be checked. This CDR3 has 14 amino acids. Germline CDR1 is MDHEN and CDR2 is SYDVKM. The CDR3 here is CASSFRDASYEQYF.

This sequence joins TRBV5-4 and TRBJ2-1; TCRdb returns TRBD1, unconfirmable since there is no DNA. This CDR3 has 14 amino acids. Germline V CDR1 and CDR2: SGHNT, YYREEE (reference sequence). The CDR3 protein is CASSLELGQGEQFF. Combining the CDR3 with reference TRBV5-4 and TRBJ2-1 gives the whole variable domain ETGVTQSPTHLIKTRGQQVTLRCSSQSGHNTVSWYQQALGQGPQFIFQYYREEENGRGNFPPRFSGLQFPNYSSELNVNALELDDSALYLCASSLELGQGEQFFGPGTRLTVL.

The chain uses TRBV7-2 and TRBJ2-7; TCRdb designates TRBD1, a call that cannot be tested without DNA. Germline V gives CDR1 SGHTA, CDR2 FQGNSA. This CDR3 comprises 14 residues. The CDR3: CASSDPAGWGEQYF.

V gene TRBV7-2 combines with J gene TRBJ2-3. Germline-derived CDR1 and CDR2 are SGHTA and FQGNSA. The CDR3 extends over 13 amino acids. CDR3 sequence reads: CASSLITTDTQYF.

The rearrangement joins TRBV7-9 to TRBJ2-1; the D gene TCRdb calls, TRBD2, cannot be checked with no DNA. Per germline, CDR1 SEHNR and CDR2 FQNEAQ (reference sequence). The CDR3 is made up of 15 amino acids. The CDR3 spells CASSPSFGRYNEQFF.

The rearrangement uses TRBV7-9 and TRBJ2-1; absent DNA, TCRdb's TRBD2 call cannot be checked. In germline, CDR1 is SEHNR, CDR2 FQNEAQ (reference sequence). This CDR3 contains 15 residues. The CDR3 spells CASSASGGPYNEQFF.

V usage is TRBV28 and J usage is TRBJ1-6; without DNA, the TCRdb call of TRBD1 cannot be checked. The CDR3 runs 13 residues. CDR1 and CDR2 from the germline V gene are MDHEN and SYDVKM. CDR3 residues: CASSARDHSPLHF.

This sequence joins TRBV6-5 and TRBJ1-1; the D gene TCRdb calls, TRBD1, cannot be checked with no DNA. Germline assignment: CDR1 MNHEY and CDR2 SVGAGI. This CDR3 is 13 amino acids long. CDR3 region: CASSYRGPTEAFF.

This chain links TRBV7-9 with TRBJ1-5; TCRdb returns TRBD1, unconfirmable since there is no DNA. The CDR3 sequence is 16 residues long. Germline CDR1 SEHNR, CDR2 FQNEAQ (reference sequence). CDR3 residues: CASSSGQGWQHQPQHF.

The chain has TRBV7-8 and TRBJ2-7. CDR1 is SGHVS, CDR2 FQNEAQ, per germline. The CDR3 runs to 12 residues. The CDR3 here is CASSWLSNEQYF.

CDR3 residues: CASSQGPGTDVF. The chain links TRBV4-3 to TRBJ1-4; the D call from TCRdb, TRBD1, cannot be confirmed without DNA. CDR1 LGHNA and CDR2 YSLEER come from the germline V gene. CDR3 length equals 12 residues.

The chain carries TRBV14 and TRBJ2-1; TCRdb's D gene call, TRBD2, goes unchecked for lack of DNA. This CDR3 is built from 12 residues. The V gene's germline CDR1 is SGHDN and CDR2 FVKESK. The CDR3 reads CASSHGGHEQFF.

The chain employs TRBV7-9 and TRBJ2-7; TCRdb outputs TRBD1, but without DNA this stays unchecked. The CDR3 extends over 14 amino acids. Per the germline V gene, CDR1 is SEHNR and CDR2 is FQNEAQ (reference sequence). The CDR3 loop is CASSLDRVTDEQYF.

The chain is built from TRBV28 and TRBJ2-1. From germline, CDR1 is MDHEN and CDR2 SYDVKM. The CDR3 length is 13 residues. Here the CDR3 reads CASSLMRYNEQFF.

The genes are TRBV18 and TRBJ2-7. Germline V CDR1 and CDR2: KGHSH, LQKENI. The CDR3 has 15 amino acids. CDR3 protein: CASSPTPTPSYEQYF.

This chain joins TRBV29-1 and TRBJ1-1; with no DNA, the TCRdb D assignment of TRBD1 cannot be verified. Germline V CDR1 and CDR2: SQVTM, ANQGSEA. The CDR3 runs 12 residues. CDR3 amino acids: CSVNRDAPGAFF.

The chain is built from TRBV4-2 and TRBJ2-7. This CDR3 spans 11 amino acids. Germline V gene lookup returns CDR1 LGHNA and CDR2 YNFKEQ. CDR3 region: CASSATYEQYF.

The rearrangement uses TRBV7-3 and TRBJ2-1; the D call of TRBD2 rests on TCRdb alone, since no DNA is present to check it. The V gene's germline CDR1 is SGHTA and CDR2 FQGTGA. CDR3 length: 13 residues. The CDR3: CASSPLQGSWQFF.

The chain carries TRBV23-1 and TRBJ1-1; TCRdb gives TRBD1 as the D gene, but with no DNA this cannot be confirmed. TRBV23-1 is treated as an ORF (open reading frame) with a function not yet certain. This CDR3 region has 15 residues. CDR3 protein: CASSQSQQANTEAFF.

This chain uses TRBV9 with TRBJ2-7; checking the TCRdb D call of TRBD1 is not possible without DNA. This CDR3 contains 17 residues. Germline V gives CDR1 SGDLS, CDR2 YYNGEE. CDR3 region: CASSVGDRGDYSYEQYF.

J is TRBJ2-7 and V is TRBV5-1; the D call of TRBD2 rests on TCRdb alone, since no DNA is present to check it. CDR3 size: 17 residues. In germline, CDR1 is SGHRS, CDR2 YFSETQ. CDR3 protein: CASSWYPGTSGSYEQYF.

J is TRBJ2-1 and V is TRBV4-1; the TRBD2 assignment by TCRdb is unverifiable without DNA. The CDR3 has 15 residues. Germline CDR1 and CDR2: MGHRA and YSYEKL. CDR3 sequence reads: CASGSGRSSYNEQFF.

V and J are TRBV13 and TRBJ2-1; with no DNA, the TCRdb D assignment of TRBD2 cannot be verified. Germline V gene sequence: CDR1 PRHDT, CDR2 FYEKMQ (reference sequence). There are 15 residues in the CDR3. CDR3 loop: CASSPQAATYNEQFF.

The chain carries TRBV14 and TRBJ2-7. The CDR3 spans 12 residues. Germline values: CDR1 SGHDN, CDR2 FVKESK. The CDR3 is CASSQANYEQYF. The variable domain in full, with the rest retrieved from reference TRBV14 and TRBJ2-7, is EAGVTQFPSHSVIEKGQTVTLRCDPISGHDNLYWYRRVMGKEIKFLLHFVKESKQDESGMPNNRFLAERTGGTYSTLKVQPAELEDSGVYFCASSQANYEQYFGPGTRLTVT.

The rearrangement links TRBV29-1 to TRBJ2-2. CDR1 is SQVTM and CDR2 is ANQGSEA in the germline V gene. The CDR3 covers 12 residues. The CDR3 loop reads CSVGTNTGELFF.

The V gene is TRBV27, the J gene TRBJ2-7. Germline V gives CDR1 MNHEY, CDR2 SMNVEV (reference sequence). The CDR3 runs to 15 residues. Here the CDR3 reads CASSHAMGSSYEQYF.